This T cell receptor beta chain was observed in a study of regulatory T cells in long-lasting Graves disease. Time point indicated: newly diagnosed GD, antithyroid drugs for less than 3 months. PBMC RNA served as the TCR library source. The trim removed 5 bases at V and 4 bases at J, leaving 8 bases unmatched. Germline V gives CDR1 SGHTA, CDR2 FQGNSA. This CDR3 region has 15 residues. This clonotype came up a few times. Arm-PCR of CDR3 regions and iRepertoire HTBI primers were the basis on which TCR beta libraries were built. TCRdb analysed the multiplex PCR reads with MiXCR anew, one entry per CDR3 protein. Among fewer than 650,000 distinct CDR3 sequences listed, about 15% were seen once. This sample was also put to use in a study of T cells in Graves' hyperthyroidism and ophthalmopathy. That source adds: No ophthalmopathy progression within 18 months constituted stable Graves' hyperthyroidism. Exclusion criteria comprised uncontrolled infection, other autoimmune disease, pregnancy or lactation. First-round RT-PCR targeting the TCR CDR3 was performed with the HTBI primer set.

The source is a man in his late teens or twenties with Graves disease. The sample consisted of peripheral blood mononuclear cells (PBMCs), taken at new diagnosis, from a patient treated with antithyroid drugs. The chain couples TRBV7-2 to TRBJ1-1; 9 nucleotides align to TRBD1. CDR3 region: CASSPITGGTTEAFF. The CDR3 nucleotides are TGTGCCAGCAGCCCCATCACAGGGGGCACCACTGAAGCTTTCTTT.